Listed here are 5 T cell receptor beta chains from one sample, sequenced in a study of glioma-infiltrating T cells after dendritic cell vaccination. Measured with immunoSEQ multiplex PCR; TCRdb has only the in-frame clones, and not every one. The data show about 92,000 clones, 70% to 90% seen once. The sample was blood, taken before dendritic cell vaccination. The receptors were sampled from a human donor with glioblastoma.

The rearrangement links TRBV7-6 to TRBJ2-7; maybe TRBD2 (6 bases). CDR3 length: 14 amino acids. V lost 1 base and J 5 bases, leaving 12 bases between the germline ends. Germline values: CDR1 SGHVS, CDR2 FNYEAQ. CDR3 in amino acids: CASSLGLDTDEQYF. The CDR3 coding sequence is TGTGCCAGCAGCTTAGGACTAGACACTGACGAGCAGTACTTC.

V gene TRBV11-1 combines with J gene TRBJ2-5; possibly TRBD1 for D (6 bases). Looked up from germline, CDR1 is SGHAT and CDR2 is FQDESV (reference sequence). The CDR3 runs to 14 residues. Deletions cut 4 bases from V and 5 bases from J, with 14 bases between. The CDR3 coding sequence is TGTGCCAGCAGCTCCGCCAGGGGAAAGGAGACCCAGTACTTC. As protein: CASSSARGKETQYF.

The chain carries TRBV7-6 and TRBJ2-7; 11 positions match TRBD2. From germline, CDR1 is SGHVS and CDR2 FNYEAQ. The CDR3 is 14 residues long. The trim removed 2 bases at V and 5 bases at J, leaving 2 bases unmatched. The CDR3 sequence is CASSLRLAGNEQYF. The CDR3 DNA reads as TGTGCCAGCAGCTTACGACTAGCGGGGAACGAGCAGTACTTC.

This rearrangement joins TRBV7-9 to TRBJ2-7, with 8 bases lining up with TRBD2. V lost 8 bases and J lost 3; bases outside the gene matches: 0. This CDR3 spans 11 amino acids. CDR1 is SEHNR and CDR2 is FQNEAQ in the germline V gene (reference sequence). The DNA of the CDR3 is TGTGCCAGCGGGACTAGCTACGAGCAGTACTTC. Translation: CASGTSYEQYF.

In this sample, this clone turned up once. The rearrangement joins TRBV30 to TRBJ1-1; no firm D call. From germline, CDR1 is GTSNPN and CDR2 SVGIG (reference sequence). CDR3 length: 13 amino acids. Between the trimmed V and J ends, which lost 5 bases and 0 bases, there was a span of 10 bases. The CDR3 region is CAWDDGVNTEAFF. The CDR3, as DNA: TGTGCCTGGGACGACGGAGTGAACACTGAAGCTTTCTTT.